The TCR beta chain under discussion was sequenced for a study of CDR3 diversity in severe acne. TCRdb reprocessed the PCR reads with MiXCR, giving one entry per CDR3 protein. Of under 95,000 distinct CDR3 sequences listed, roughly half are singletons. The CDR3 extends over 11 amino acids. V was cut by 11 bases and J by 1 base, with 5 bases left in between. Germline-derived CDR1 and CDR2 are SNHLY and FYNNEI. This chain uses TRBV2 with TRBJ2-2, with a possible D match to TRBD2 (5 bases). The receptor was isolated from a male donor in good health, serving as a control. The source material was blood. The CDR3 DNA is TGTGCCGGAGGGAACACCGGGGAGCTGTTTTTT. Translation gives CAGGNTGELFF.